Following are 17 T cell receptor beta chains from one sample sequenced in a study of regulatory T cells. Primers: 52 TRBV forward and 13 TRBJ reverse. TCRdb's table, derived via immunoSEQ multiplex PCR, lists solely in-frame clones and lacks some. The data hold 20,000 to 25,000 clones, with under 95% observed a single time. Sample: CD8+ T cells sorted from blood. These receptors all come from a child under 10 years old with CD3G deficiency.

The chain recombines TRBV7-8 with TRBJ2-5; D gene ambiguous. The CDR3 sequence is 14 residues long. V was cut by 2 bases and J by 5 bases, with 12 bases left in between. Germline CDR1 is SGHVS and CDR2 is FQNEAQ. Here the CDR3 reads CASSLIGPLETQYF. CDR3 DNA sequence: TGTGCCAGCAGCTTAATCGGGCCCCTGGAGACCCAGTACTTC.

J is TRBJ2-7 and V is TRBV28; either TRBD1 or TRBD2 may fit D (6 bases each). Germline CDR1 is MDHEN and CDR2 is SYDVKM. Trimming took 6 bases from V and 0 from J, leaving 15 bases between them. CDR3 length: 15 amino acids. The chain's CDR3 is CASSPGGGYSYEQYF. The CDR3 nucleotides read TGTGCCAGCAGCCCCGGAGGGGGTTACTCCTACGAGCAGTACTTC.

The V and J genes are TRBV6-6 and TRBJ1-2; 7 positions agree with TRBD1. The CDR3 covers 16 residues. V lost 4 bases and J lost 1; bases outside the gene matches: 9. The germline gives CDR1 MNHNY, CDR2 SVGAGI (reference sequence). In DNA form, the CDR3 reads TGTGCCAGCAGTTCGCTTCACAGGGGTTTTAACTATGGCTACACCTTC. It is translated as CASSSLHRGFNYGYTF.

The chain uses TRBV7-8 and TRBJ2-7; 7 bases match TRBD2. CDR3 size: 13 residues. The V gene end was trimmed by 4 bases and the J gene end by 5 bases; junction bases not matched to a gene: 5. Germline CDR1 and CDR2: SGHVS and FQNEAQ. The CDR3 region has the DNA TGTGCCAGCAGCTCCGGTCGGGGGGACGAGCAGTACTTC. Translating it yields CASSSGRGDEQYF.

V and J are TRBV10-3 and TRBJ2-1; D ambiguous. CDR3 size: 13 residues. Germline V CDR1 and CDR2: ENHRY, SYGVKD. Trimming left V 11 bases short and J 0 bases short, with 11 bases between. In nucleotides, the CDR3 is TGTGCCGTGAGCAGTAGCTCCTACAATGAGCAGTTCTTC. Encoded protein: CAVSSSSYNEQFF.

This clone was counted only a few times. CDR3 nucleotides: TGTGCCAGCAGCAGCACTAGCGGGTTCGACAATGAGCAGTTCTTC. Protein sequence: CASSSTSGFDNEQFF. The rearrangement links TRBV7-8 to TRBJ2-1; 9 bases line up with TRBD2. The trim removed 5 bases at V and 5 bases at J, leaving 7 bases unmatched. The germline gives CDR1 SGHVS, CDR2 FQNEAQ. This CDR3 spans 15 amino acids.

The gene calls are TRBV13 and TRBJ2-1, with TRBD2 matching 9 bases. Trimming at V came to 0 bases and at J to 7 bases, leaving 7 bases not matched to a gene. The CDR3 has 16 residues. The germline V gene has CDR1 PRHDT and CDR2 FYEKMQ (reference sequence). CDR3 sequence: CASSLGRSGRRNEQFF. The CDR3 bases are TGTGCCAGCAGCTTAGGCCGGAGCGGGAGGAGGAATGAGCAGTTCTTC. The full variable domain, with the rest looked up from reference TRBV13 and TRBJ2-1, is AAGVIQSPRHLIKEKRETATLKCYPIPRHDTVYWYQQGPGQDPQFLISFYEKMQSDKGSIPDRFSAQQFSDYHSELNMSSLELGDSALYFCASSLGRSGRRNEQFFGPGTRLTVL.

The J gene is TRBJ1-4, the V gene TRBV28; 7 nucleotides align to TRBD1. V dropped 5 bases and J dropped 4; count of bases not matched to a gene: 10. This CDR3 has 16 residues. Looked up from germline, CDR1 is MDHEN and CDR2 is SYDVKM. The CDR3 here is CASSRGQASINEKLFF. CDR3 nucleotide sequence: TGTGCCAGCAGTAGAGGACAGGCTAGTATTAATGAAAAACTGTTTTTT.

This clone was observed a handful of times. The V call is TRBV28, the J call TRBJ2-7; 7 positions agree with TRBD1. The CDR3 totals 13 residues. CDR1 and CDR2 from the germline V gene are MDHEN and SYDVKM. V was clipped by 5 bases and J by 0 bases; unmatched bases: 1. CDR3 DNA sequence: TGTGCCAGCAGTGGGGACAGCTCCTACGAGCAGTACTTC. It encodes CASSGDSSYEQYF.

To note about this clone: The same CDR3 also results from other DNA sequences found in this sample. The chain joins TRBV19 to TRBJ2-7; D is undetermined. Germline V gene sequence: CDR1 LNHDA, CDR2 SQIVND (reference sequence). The length of the CDR3 is 14 residues. V lost 6 bases to trimming and J lost 0 bases, with 12 bases between them. For the CDR3, the DNA is TGTGCCAGTAGACCATCGGCAAGCTCCTACGAGCAGTACTTC. Its protein is CASRPSASSYEQYF.

V is TRBV13 and J is TRBJ1-2, with 7 bases that match TRBD1. J was trimmed by 7 bases and V by 5 bases; bases with no gene match: 10. The CDR3 is made up of 14 amino acids. Germline loops: CDR1 PRHDT, CDR2 FYEKMQ (reference sequence). The chain's CDR3 is CASSIRGGAGGYTF. The CDR3 DNA sequence: TGTGCCAGCAGCATCCGAGGGGGCGCGGGTGGCTACACCTTC.

The rearrangement links TRBV6-1 to TRBJ2-1; tentative D call: TRBD2 (6 bases). This CDR3 is 15 amino acids long. Trimming left V 5 bases short and J 7 bases short, with 18 bases between. Germline CDR1 reads MNHNS; CDR2 reads SASEGT. CDR3 in DNA: TGTGCCAGCAGTCGGGGAGCGGGTCGTAGGAATGAGCAGTTCTTC. Encoded protein: CASSRGAGRRNEQFF.

The CDR3 bases are TGTGCCAGCAGCTTAGGGACCACTAACAATGAGCAGTTCTTC. It yields the protein CASSLGTTNNEQFF. V and J are TRBV27 and TRBJ2-1; either TRBD1 or TRBD2 may fit D (5 bases each). The CDR3 is made up of 14 amino acids. From germline, CDR1 is MNHEY and CDR2 SMNVEV (reference sequence). The V end lost 6 bases, the J end lost 5 bases, and 14 bases lay between the germline ends.

The chain couples TRBV10-1 to TRBJ1-1; D may be TRBD1 (5 bases). The germline gives CDR1 WNHNN, CDR2 SYGVQD (reference sequence). Trimming removed 4 bases at V and 3 bases at J, with 15 bases between. The CDR3 sequence is 15 residues long. The CDR3, as DNA: TGCGCCAGCAGTGGGGGGAAGGAGGGTTACACTGAAGCTTTCTTT. Its protein is CASSGGKEGYTEAFF.

CDR3 region: CASSSRDGNQPQHF. The CDR3 bases are TGTGCCAGCAGTTCCAGGGACGGGAATCAGCCCCAGCATTTT. The V gene is TRBV6-1, the J gene TRBJ1-5, with a weak D call TRBD1 (5 bases). Trimming took 5 bases from V and 4 from J, leaving 12 bases between them. Germline V gene data show CDR1 as MNHNS and CDR2 as SASEGT. CDR3 length: 14 amino acids.

The chain is built from TRBV5-1 and TRBJ2-1, with a possible D match to TRBD2 (6 bases). V was pared by 2 bases and J by 6 bases, with 12 bases between. The CDR3 loop spans 14 amino acids. Germline V lookup: CDR1 SGHRS, CDR2 YFSETQ. The CDR3 spells CASSLPGEFNEQFF. As DNA, the CDR3 is TGCGCCAGCAGCTTACCGGGAGAGTTCAATGAGCAGTTCTTC.

The chain joins TRBV5-1 to TRBJ1-2; a possible D gene is TRBD1 (6 bases). Germline-derived CDR1 and CDR2 are SGHRS and YFSETQ. There are 12 residues in the CDR3. V was clipped by 3 bases and J by 6 bases, with 9 bases between them. In DNA form, the CDR3 reads TGCGCCAGCAGCTCGGGGGCAAATGGCTACACCTTC. Amino acid sequence: CASSSGANGYTF.